Shown below are 18 T cell receptor beta chains from a single sample sequenced in a study of blood T cell repertoires in COVID-19. Method: immunoSEQ multiplex PCR; TCRdb's copy keeps in-frame clones and lacks some. The repertoire holds about 270,000 clones, with about 83% as singletons. Sequencing was carried out using peripheral blood. These receptors all stem from a woman aged 45-60 years who had recovered from COVID-19.

This clone came up a few times. The J gene is TRBJ2-1, the V gene TRBV6-1; 11 nucleotides align to TRBD1. Per the germline V gene, CDR1 is MNHNS and CDR2 is SASEGT. J gave up 9 bases and V 4 bases, and 11 bases lay outside the gene matches. The CDR3 consists of 16 residues. The CDR3 loop reads CASSASGTGGLIEQFF. As DNA, the CDR3 is TGTGCCAGCAGTGCCTCCGGGACAGGGGGTTTGATTGAGCAGTTCTTC.

This clone was picked up a small number of times. The chain joins TRBV2 to TRBJ1-6, with D possibly being TRBD1 (5 bases). Per germline, CDR1 SNHLY and CDR2 FYNNEI. Trimming took 8 bases from V and 11 from J, leaving 19 bases between them. The CDR3 loop spans 14 amino acids. In nucleotides, the CDR3 is TGTGCCAGCTCTAGTAGGCAGGGAGGGACACCCCTCCACTTT. Translating it yields CASSSRQGGTPLHF.

J is TRBJ1-1 and V is TRBV12-3 or TRBV12-4; possibly TRBD1 for D (5 bases). The CDR3 is 12 residues long. The V gene lost 3 bases and the J gene lost 8 bases, with 10 bases spanning the gap. CDR3 sequence reads: CASSLGTGEAFF. The DNA of the CDR3 is TGTGCCAGCAGTTTGGGCACAGGCGAAGCTTTCTTT.

This clone appeared a single time. V is TRBV6-5 and J is TRBJ2-7; 9 nucleotides agree with TRBD1. With V trimmed by 7 bases and J by 5 bases, 9 bases remained unmatched. Germline-derived CDR1 and CDR2 are MNHEY and SVGAGI. This CDR3 spans 14 amino acids. CDR3 loop: CASTRGTGPHEQYF. The CDR3 DNA reads as TGTGCCAGCACTCGAGGGACAGGGCCCCACGAGCAGTACTTC.

Concerning this clone: This specimen includes other DNA sequences encoding the same CDR3. The chain combines TRBV5-4 with TRBJ1-1; 7 bases match TRBD1. After removal of 4 bases from V and 1 base from J, the junction contained 1 base not matched to a gene. This CDR3 region has 13 residues. Germline V gene lookup returns CDR1 SGHNT and CDR2 YYREEE (reference sequence). The CDR3 nucleotides read TGTGCCAGCAGCCGGGACAGGAACACTGAAGCTTTCTTT. Amino acid sequence: CASSRDRNTEAFF.

Notes on this clone: Other DNA sequences from this sample encode an identical CDR3 as well. V usage is TRBV7-3 and J usage is TRBJ1-1, with TRBD1 as a possible D gene (6 bases). The germline gives CDR1 SGHTA, CDR2 FQGTGA. The CDR3 spans 13 residues. The germline V and J ends were trimmed by 4 bases and 1 base, with 7 bases remaining between them. CDR3 loop: CASSSTGNTEAFF. The CDR3 region has the DNA TGTGCCAGCAGCTCGACAGGGAACACTGAAGCTTTCTTT.

The chain joins TRBV18 to TRBJ1-1, with TRBD1 identical over 9 bases. Germline CDR1 KGHSH, CDR2 LQKENI. With V trimmed by 3 bases and J by 4 bases, 9 bases remained unmatched. The CDR3 totals 16 residues. DNA for the CDR3: TGTGCCAGCTCACCGGGACAGGGCGGAATTTCCACTGAAGCTTTCTTT. Residues: CASSPGQGGISTEAFF.

This clone was recorded once. V usage is TRBV19 and J usage is TRBJ1-6; 8 bases map to TRBD1. CDR3 length equals 15 residues. V trimming: 4 bases; J trimming: 6 bases; junction bases outside the gene matches: 5. Germline V gives CDR1 LNHDA, CDR2 SQIVND (reference sequence). The DNA for the CDR3 is TGTGCCAGTAGTACCGGACAGGGCACTAATTCACCCCTCCACTTT. This gives the protein CASSTGQGTNSPLHF.

V usage is TRBV2 and J usage is TRBJ2-2; perhaps TRBD2 as D (6 bases). Germline V lookup: CDR1 SNHLY, CDR2 FYNNEI. The CDR3 runs to 15 residues. Deletions cut 4 bases from V and 6 bases from J, with 15 bases between. CDR3 residues: CASSARPPGAGELFF. CDR3 nucleotide sequence: TGTGCCAGCAGTGCCCGACCCCCGGGGGCCGGGGAGCTGTTTTTT.

This chain uses TRBV7-8 with TRBJ2-3; 10 bases are a match to TRBD2. The junction had 3 bases not matched to a gene; V was cut back by 2 bases and J by 4 bases. CDR3 length equals 15 residues. Looked up from germline, CDR1 is SGHVS and CDR2 is FQNEAQ. CDR3 region: CASSLLAGVPDTQYF. Here the CDR3 DNA reads TGTGCCAGCAGCTTACTAGCGGGAGTACCAGATACGCAGTATTTT.

This sequence joins TRBV25-1 and TRBJ2-1; 9 bases agree with TRBD2. This CDR3 contains 16 residues. Germline V CDR1 and CDR2: MGHDK, SYGVNS. V shed 5 bases, J shed 6 bases, and the junction held 11 bases outside the gene matches. CDR3 sequence (DNA): TGTGCCAGCAGTCCCCCAGCGGGAGGCCTGCCCAATGAGCAGTTCTTC. This encodes CASSPPAGGLPNEQFF. Full variable domain (outside the CDR3, taken from reference TRBV25-1 and TRBJ2-1): EADIYQTPRYLVIGTGKKITLECSQTMGHDKMYWYQQDPGMELHLIHYSYGVNSTEKGDLSSESTVSRIRTEHFPLTLESARPSHTSQYLCASSPPAGGLPNEQFFGPGTRLTVL.

The chain carries TRBV3-1 (or the pseudogene TRBV3-2) and TRBJ1-2, with TRBD1 matching over 8 bases. Germline-derived CDR1 and CDR2 are LGHDT and YNNKEL (reference sequence). The junction had 8 bases not matched to a gene; V was cut back by 8 bases and J by 6 bases. This CDR3 has 13 amino acids. Here the CDR3 reads CASADRGWNGYTF. In DNA form, the CDR3 reads TGTGCCAGCGCCGACAGGGGATGGAATGGCTACACCTTC.

This chain uses TRBV6-4 with TRBJ1-1; D is uncertain. The germline gives CDR1 MRHNA, CDR2 SNTAGT. The CDR3 totals 13 residues. V lost 4 bases to trimming and J lost 0 bases, with 6 bases between them. CDR3 protein: CASSGEMNTEAFF. The CDR3 DNA follows: TGTGCCAGCAGTGGAGAAATGAACACTGAAGCTTTCTTT.

The chain is built from TRBV19 and TRBJ2-7; TRBD1 matches 10 bases. V was pared by 6 bases and J by 1 base, with 6 bases of the junction left unmatched. Germline V gives CDR1 LNHDA, CDR2 SQIVND (reference sequence). CDR3 length: 15 amino acids. This chain's CDR3 is CASSTPGQGSYEQYF. The CDR3, as DNA: TGTGCCAGTAGCACTCCGGGACAGGGGTCCTACGAGCAGTACTTC.

On this clone itself: Other DNA sequences of this sample code for an identical CDR3. V usage is TRBV9 and J usage is TRBJ2-5; D gene unclear. CDR3 length: 13 amino acids. Trimming removed 0 bases from V and 2 bases from J, with 5 bases in between. Germline V CDR1 and CDR2: SGDLS, YYNGEE. CDR3 residues: CASSVGGQETQYF. In DNA form, the CDR3 reads TGTGCCAGCAGCGTAGGAGGACAAGAGACCCAGTACTTC.

The rearrangement uses TRBV19 and TRBJ1-5, with TRBD1 as a possible D gene (6 bases). The V end lost 4 bases, the J end lost 1 base, and 14 bases lay between the germline ends. The CDR3 is 16 amino acids. Germline V gene lookup returns CDR1 LNHDA and CDR2 SQIVND (reference sequence). In nucleotides, the CDR3 is TGTGCCAGTAGTACGTCACAGGGTCGGAGCAATCAGCCCCAGCATTTT. Translating gives CASSTSQGRSNQPQHF.

The chain combines TRBV19 with TRBJ1-5; 9 bases fit TRBD1. CDR1 LNHDA and CDR2 SQIVND come from the germline V gene (reference sequence). This CDR3 is 15 amino acids long. J was trimmed by 3 bases and V by 7 bases; bases with no gene match: 7. CDR3 in DNA: TGTGCCAGTAACTCGGGACAGGGAGACAATCAGCCCCAGCATTTT. Amino acid sequence: CASNSGQGDNQPQHF.

The chain is built from TRBV28 and TRBJ1-2; 7 bases are shared with TRBD1. Germline V gene data show CDR1 as MDHEN and CDR2 as SYDVKM. This CDR3 is built from 13 residues. After removal of 2 bases from V and 7 bases from J, the junction contained 4 bases not matched to a gene. The CDR3 here is CASSLTGEGGYTF. DNA for the CDR3: TGTGCCAGCAGTTTAACAGGGGAAGGTGGCTACACCTTC.